This passage covers 5 T cell receptor beta chains from one sample sequenced in a study of OX40 agonist ivuxolimab in advanced cancers. Assay used: immunoSEQ multiplex PCR; TCRdb lists only in-frame clones, some missing. The sample gives roughly 14,000 clones, around 84% of which show up once; roughly 19% is in the top ten. The sample was CD4+ or CD8+ T cells sorted from blood, taken in a trial of the OX40 agonist ivuxolimab. Receptors originate from an adult with an advanced solid tumor such as melanoma, head and neck, liver or kidney cancer.

V is TRBV6-6 and J is TRBJ1-1, with D hard to call. The germline V gene encodes CDR1 MNHNY and CDR2 SVGAGI (reference sequence). Trimming pared 0 bases from V and 4 bases from J, leaving 9 bases between. The CDR3 consists of 14 residues. The CDR3 nucleotides are TGTGCCAGCAGTTACTCGTACCCTGGCACTGAAGCTTTCTTT. This translates into CASSYSYPGTEAFF.

The rearrangement uses TRBV28 and TRBJ2-3; 9 bases fit TRBD1. The CDR3 covers 16 residues. The trim removed 5 bases at V and 6 bases at J, leaving 12 bases unmatched. Germline CDR1 MDHEN, CDR2 SYDVKM. The CDR3 DNA is TGTGCCAGCAGTCCCTTCCGGGACAGGGTTGGGGATACGCAGTATTTT. Its translation: CASSPFRDRVGDTQYF.

The V and J genes are TRBV7-9 and TRBJ1-5; weak D call: TRBD1 (5 bases). Germline V lookup: CDR1 SEHNR, CDR2 FQNEAQ (reference sequence). V was pared by 1 base and J by 4 bases, with 11 bases between. CDR3 length equals 15 residues. CDR3 region: CASSLGTGRNQPQHF. In DNA, the CDR3 is TGTGCCAGCAGCTTAGGAACAGGTCGAAATCAGCCCCAGCATTTT.

The J gene is TRBJ2-7, the V gene TRBV5-1, with 7 bases aligning to TRBD1. The CDR3 runs 16 residues. J gave up 4 bases and V 0 bases, and 10 bases lay outside the gene matches. Germline V lookup: CDR1 SGHRS, CDR2 YFSETQ. CDR3 DNA sequence: TGCGCCAGCAGCTTGGCCGAGGGGACAGCAGATTACGAGCAGTACTTC. Its translation: CASSLAEGTADYEQYF.

The genes are TRBV19 and TRBJ1-4, with D hard to call. Trimming removed 5 bases from V and 7 bases from J, with 14 bases in between. In germline, CDR1 is LNHDA, CDR2 SQIVND (reference sequence). CDR3 size: 14 residues. CDR3 sequence (DNA): TGTGCCAGTAGTGCTGACTCTCTCGGTGAAAAACTGTTTTTT. Protein product: CASSADSLGEKLFF.